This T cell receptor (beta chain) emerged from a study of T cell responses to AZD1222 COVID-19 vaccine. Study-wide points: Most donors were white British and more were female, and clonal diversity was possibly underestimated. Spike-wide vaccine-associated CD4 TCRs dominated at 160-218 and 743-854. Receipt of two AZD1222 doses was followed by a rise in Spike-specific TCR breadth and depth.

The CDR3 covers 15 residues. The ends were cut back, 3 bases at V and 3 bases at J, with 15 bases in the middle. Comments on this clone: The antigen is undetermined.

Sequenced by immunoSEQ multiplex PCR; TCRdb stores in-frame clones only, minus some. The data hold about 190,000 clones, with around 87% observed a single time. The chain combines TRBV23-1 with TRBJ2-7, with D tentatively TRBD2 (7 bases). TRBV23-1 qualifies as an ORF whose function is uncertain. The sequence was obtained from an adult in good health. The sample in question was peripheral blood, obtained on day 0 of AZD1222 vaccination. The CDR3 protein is CASSHTAGGLYEQYV. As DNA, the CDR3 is TGCGCCAGCAGTCACACCGCCGGGGGGCTCTACGAGCAGTACGTC.